This is a list of T cell receptor beta chains from one sample in a study of T cell repertoires in aging, cancer and after chemotherapy. In TCRdb, the multiplex PCR reads were re-called with MiXCR into one record per CDR3 protein. Of 6,000 or so distinct CDR3 sequences in the sample, less than 45% were seen once. The sample taken for sequencing was blood. These receptor sequences come from a human donor in good health. The CDR3 runs from the conserved cysteine through the conserved F or W. Fields, in order: D gene, J gene, clone size, V gene, CDR3 protein, CDR3 DNA. A D gene is named only where the DNA matches it firmly. Clone size is given for some rows only: seen once, a few or many times, or a class if the clone is expanded.

TRBD1,TRBJ2-6,-,TRBV6-1,CASSPTGTGISSGANVLTF,TGTGCCAGCAGTCCGACCGGGACAGGGATCAGCTCTGGGGCCAACGTCCTGACTTTC
-,TRBJ1-1,-,TRBV6-1,CASSVTPSGQGRNTEAFF,TGTGCCAGCAGTGTAACCCCCAGTGGGCAGGGAAGGAACACTGAAGCTTTCTTT
-,TRBJ1-4,medium-sized,TRBV29-1,CSVGGPEKLFF,TGCAGCGTTGGAGGACCTGAAAAACTGTTTTTT
-,TRBJ1-6,-,TRBV6-1,CASSERNRNSHLHF,TGTGCCAGCAGTGAACGGAACAGGAATTCACACCTCCACTTT
-,TRBJ1-5,-,TRBV6-5,CASATESPQPQHF,TGTGCCAGCGCGACCGAGTCACCTCAGCCCCAGCATTTT
TRBD1,TRBJ1-5,-,TRBV27,CASIRGGTGRNQPQHF,TGTGCCAGCATTCGCGGGGGGACAGGACGCAATCAGCCCCAGCATTTT
-,TRBJ2-6,few,TRBV5-7,CASSPPRGSGANVLTF,TGTGCCAGCAGCCCCCCTAGGGGCTCTGGGGCCAACGTCCTGACTTTC
TRBD1,TRBJ2-3,-,TRBV19,CASAPGTGKRTRTDTQYF,TGTGCCAGTGCTCCCGGGACAGGGAAGCGGACCCGCACAGATACGCAGTATTTT
-,TRBJ2-1,-,TRBV19,CASSMSGNEQFF,TGTGCCAGTAGTATGAGTGGAAATGAGCAGTTCTTC
-,TRBJ2-7,-,TRBV6-6,CASSPGTELYEQYF,TGTGCCAGCAGTCCAGGGACGGAATTGTACGAGCAGTACTTC
-,TRBJ2-3,few,TRBV29-1,CSVVGGGTDTQYF,TGCAGCGTTGTCGGGGGCGGGACAGATACGCAGTATTTT
-,TRBJ1-4,-,TRBV15,CATSRDHITLNEKLFF,TGTGCCACCAGCAGAGACCATATCACACTTAATGAAAAACTGTTTTTT
TRBD1,TRBJ1-5,few,TRBV6-1,CASSYSTGGTQPQHF,TGTGCCAGCAGTTACAGTACAGGGGGCACTCAGCCCCAGCATTTT
-,TRBJ2-1,-,TRBV27,CATKDPKGEQFF,TGTGCCACAAAGGACCCAAAGGGTGAGCAGTTCTTC
-,TRBJ2-1,-,TRBV7-6,CASSLRVPGGSTNEQFF,TGTGCCAGCAGCTTAAGGGTCCCCGGGGGAAGTACCAATGAGCAGTTCTTC
-,TRBJ2-3,few,TRBV19,CASTLTNMPTDTQYF,TGTGCCAGTACCCTAACCAACATGCCCACAGATACGCAGTATTTT
TRBD2,TRBJ2-5,few,TRBV13,CASSLAGREGQETQYF,TGTGCCAGCAGCTTAGCGGGGAGGGAGGGGCAAGAGACCCAGTACTTC
-,TRBJ1-6,once,TRBV18,CASSPRGTTYNSPLHF,TGTGCCAGCTCACCACGGGGGACAACCTATAATTCACCCCTCCACTTT
-,TRBJ2-5,-,TRBV7-2,CASSSRADRRETQYF,TGTGCCAGCAGCTCCCGGGCCGACAGGCGAGAGACCCAGTACTTC
-,TRBJ2-2,-,TRBV19,CATPRFRETNTGELFF,TGTGCCACCCCCAGGTTTAGGGAAACGAACACCGGGGAGCTGTTTTTT
TRBD1,TRBJ2-7,-,TRBV5-6,CASSSTGVLTYEQYF,TGTGCCAGCAGTTCAACAGGGGTTTTGACCTACGAGCAGTACTTC
-,TRBJ1-1,-,TRBV6-5,CASSYTPGETEAFF,TGTGCCAGCAGTTACACCCCAGGGGAGACTGAAGCTTTCTTT
-,TRBJ1-5,few,TRBV6-5,CASSYSTYRDYQPQHF,TGTGCCAGCAGTTACTCGACGTACAGGGACTATCAGCCCCAGCATTTT
-,TRBJ1-1,-,TRBV18,CASSPARLHFEAFF,TGTGCCAGCTCACCAGCCCGACTACACTTTGAAGCTTTCTTT
TRBD1,TRBJ1-2,-,TRBV7-9,CASSLGRRLGQGARGYTF,TGTGCCAGCAGCTTAGGACGCCGCTTGGGACAGGGGGCGCGAGGCTACACCTTC
-,TRBJ1-6,few,TRBV6-1,CASSTVLPRVNSYNSPLHF,TGTGCCAGCAGCACAGTTTTACCCAGGGTGAACTCCTATAATTCACCCCTCCACTTT
TRBD2,TRBJ2-1,-,TRBV6-5,CASRATSGGYNEQFF,TGTGCCAGCAGGGCCACTAGCGGGGGTTACAATGAGCAGTTCTTC
TRBD1,TRBJ2-2,-,TRBV18,CASSPLQTGTNTGELFF,TGTGCCAGCTCACCACTTCAGACAGGGACCAACACCGGGGAGCTGTTTTTT
TRBD1,TRBJ2-7,medium-sized,TRBV6-5,CASTTNPGQGSYEQYF,TGTGCCAGCACCACAAATCCGGGACAGGGATCGTACGAGCAGTACTTC
-,TRBJ2-1,-,TRBV19,CASSPVGESSYNEQFF,TGTGCCAGTAGTCCGGTTGGGGAATCCTCCTACAATGAGCAGTTCTTC